The 8 T cell receptor beta chains reported below all come from one sample, sequenced in a study of shared clonotypes between healthy human individuals. Profiling relied on immunoSEQ multiplex PCR, and the TCRdb table lists in-frame clones only, not all of them. The sample lists 2 million to 2.5 million clones; over 85% were seen once. The specimen sequenced was naive CD4+ T cells from PBMCs. Subset specified: CD45RA+ positively selected. The receptor source for this set is a young man in good health. Some clones in this sample may be carry-over from other donors' samples.

The chain is built from TRBV7-2 and TRBJ1-4; no clear D gene. The CDR3 runs to 14 residues. V lost 8 bases and J lost 2, with 12 bases in between. Per the germline V gene, CDR1 is SGHTA and CDR2 is FQGNSA. The CDR3 reads CASSFRVTNEKLFF. Here the CDR3 DNA reads TGTGCCAGCTCCTTTCGGGTGACTAATGAAAAACTGTTTTTT.

This rearrangement joins TRBV7-9 to TRBJ1-1; D is uncertain. The CDR3 runs 13 residues. From germline, CDR1 is SEHNR and CDR2 FQNEAQ (reference sequence). V gave up 2 bases and J gave up 5 bases, with 9 bases separating them. The CDR3 here is CASSLYAGTEAFF. Here the CDR3 DNA reads TGTGCCAGCAGCTTATACGCGGGGACTGAAGCTTTCTTT. The variable domain in full, completed from reference TRBV7-9 and TRBJ1-1, reads DTGVSQNPRHKITKRGQNVTFRCDPISEHNRLYWYRQTLGQGPEFLTYFQNEAQLEKSRLLSDRFSAERPKGSFSTLEIQRTEQGDSAMYLCASSLYAGTEAFFGQGTRLTVV.

In its sample, this clone was seen once. The chain carries TRBV7-3 and TRBJ2-2; TRBD2 is a possible D gene (6 bases). Germline values: CDR1 SGHTA, CDR2 FQGTGA. The CDR3 has 18 residues. V was cut by 4 bases and J by 2 bases, with 20 bases left in between. CDR3 in amino acids: CASSSPRVEGTNTGELFF. CDR3 DNA sequence: TGTGCCAGCAGCTCCCCCCGCGTGGAGGGGACTAACACCGGGGAGCTGTTTTTT.

The CDR3 loop reads CASSLYGRTEAFF. CDR3 bases: TGTGCCAGCAGCCTATATGGGAGGACTGAAGCTTTCTTT. The J gene is TRBJ1-1, the V gene TRBV7-3; D unclear. CDR3 length: 13 residues. The germline V gene has CDR1 SGHTA and CDR2 FQGTGA. The V end was cut by 5 bases, the J end by 5 bases, with 12 bases between.

CDR3: CASSLARQGAVGELFF. Here the CDR3 DNA reads TGTGCCAGCAGCTTAGCCCGACAGGGGGCGGTCGGGGAGCTGTTTTTT. This chain links TRBV7-9 with TRBJ2-2; TRBD1 matches 10 bases. Germline V gives CDR1 SEHNR, CDR2 FQNEAQ (reference sequence). The junction had 5 bases not matched to a gene; V was cut back by 0 bases and J by 7 bases. The CDR3 loop spans 16 amino acids.

J is TRBJ2-5 and V is TRBV5-4, with 11 bases matching TRBD1. The V segment lost 3 bases and the J segment 2 bases; nucleotides outside the gene matches: 3. Looked up from germline, CDR1 is SGHNT and CDR2 is YYREEE (reference sequence). The CDR3 is made up of 15 amino acids. The DNA of the CDR3 is TGTGCCAGCAGCTCGGGACAGGGGGGGCAAGAGACCCAGTACTTC. This gives the protein CASSSGQGGQETQYF.

CDR3 bases: TGTGCCAGTAGTATGGCCGGAGGGAGGAATGAGCAGTTCTTC. This sequence encodes CASSMAGGRNEQFF. The chain recombines TRBV19 with TRBJ2-1, with D tentatively TRBD2 (6 bases). The CDR3 consists of 14 residues. Germline loops: CDR1 LNHDA, CDR2 SQIVND (reference sequence). The ends were cut back, 3 bases at V and 7 bases at J, with 13 bases in the middle. Looking up the rest from reference TRBV19 and TRBJ2-1 gives the full variable domain: DGGITQSPKYLFRKEGQNVTLSCEQNLNHDAMYWYRQDPGQGLRLIYYSQIVNDFQKGDIAEGYSVSREKKESFPLTVTSAQKNPTAFYLCASSMAGGRNEQFFGPGTRLTVL.

The chain is built from TRBV19 and TRBJ1-4; 9 bases line up with TRBD1. The CDR3 sequence is 16 residues long. Germline V gene sequence: CDR1 LNHDA, CDR2 SQIVND (reference sequence). J was trimmed by 6 bases and V by 5 bases; bases with no gene match: 10. CDR3 coding DNA: TGTGCCAGTAGTCCGGATCCGACAGGGGGATATGAAAAACTGTTTTTT. Its protein product is CASSPDPTGGYEKLFF. Filled out from reference TRBV19 and TRBJ1-4, the complete variable domain reads DGGITQSPKYLFRKEGQNVTLSCEQNLNHDAMYWYRQDPGQGLRLIYYSQIVNDFQKGDIAEGYSVSREKKESFPLTVTSAQKNPTAFYLCASSPDPTGGYEKLFFGSGTQLSVL.